These 13 T cell receptor beta chains originate from one sample sequenced in a study of shared T cell receptors in the human thymus. TCRdb's table, derived via immunoSEQ multiplex PCR, lists solely in-frame clones and lacks some. The data contain around 730,000 clones, 70% to 90% of them singletons. The data were also submitted as part of a second study, on human thymus T cells.

The sequenced material came from thymocytes. These receptors all come from a girl less than two years old with a congenital heart defect.

This clone was found a few times. The V and J genes are TRBV5-6 and TRBJ2-4; 8 positions agree with TRBD1. The V gene end was trimmed by 3 bases and the J gene end by 8 bases; junction bases not matched to a gene: 13. From germline, CDR1 is SGHDT and CDR2 YYEEEE. The CDR3 runs to 16 residues. The CDR3 here is CASSSPYDRGFDIQYF. The CDR3 nucleotides are TGTGCCAGCAGCTCGCCATACGACAGGGGATTTGACATTCAGTACTTC.

The CDR3 bases are TGTGCCAGCAGTGATGGGCCTAAAGACCTCCAAGAGACCCAGTACTTC. Encoded protein: CASSDGPKDLQETQYF. The rearrangement uses TRBV6-1 and TRBJ2-5; unclear D gene. Trimming stripped 3 bases from V and 1 base from J, with 15 bases between. This CDR3 comprises 16 residues. Per germline, CDR1 MNHNS and CDR2 SASEGT.

The chain joins TRBV19 to TRBJ1-5; 10 nucleotides align to TRBD1. The CDR3 runs to 17 residues. The V gene end was trimmed by 5 bases and the J gene end by 4 bases; junction bases not matched to a gene: 11. Germline loops: CDR1 LNHDA, CDR2 SQIVND (reference sequence). CDR3 protein: CASSPGPRDRGNQPQHF. CDR3 DNA sequence: TGTGCCAGTAGTCCAGGCCCCCGGGACAGGGGAAATCAGCCCCAGCATTTT.

The chain uses TRBV28 and TRBJ1-1; D possibly corresponds to TRBD1 (5 bases). Deletions cut 5 bases from V and 3 bases from J, with 16 bases between. The CDR3 runs 15 residues. Germline V lookup: CDR1 MDHEN, CDR2 SYDVKM. CDR3: CASSRGGEWDTEAFF. CDR3 bases: TGTGCCAGCAGTAGGGGCGGGGAATGGGACACTGAAGCTTTCTTT. The variable domain in full, with the rest retrieved from reference TRBV28 and TRBJ1-1, is DVKVTQSSRYLVKRTGEKVFLECVQDMDHENMFWYRQDPGLGLRLIYFSYDVKMKEKGDIPEGYSVSREKKERFSLILESASTNQTSMYLCASSRGGEWDTEAFFGQGTRLTVV.

The chain is built from TRBV27 and TRBJ2-5; 10 bases align to TRBD2. The germline gives CDR1 MNHEY, CDR2 SMNVEV (reference sequence). CDR3 length: 13 amino acids. V lost 3 bases and J lost 5; bases outside the gene matches: 0. The CDR3 sequence is CASSLTSGETQYF. The CDR3 nucleotides are TGTGCCAGCAGTTTGACTAGCGGGGAGACCCAGTACTTC.

The rearrangement joins TRBV2 to TRBJ1-2, with 9 bases that match TRBD1. Losses at the gene ends were 5 bases for V and 6 bases for J; bases not matched to a gene: 16. Germline V gene lookup returns CDR1 SNHLY and CDR2 FYNNEI. The CDR3 runs to 17 residues. The CDR3 protein is CASSLLTGDREGDGYTF. The CDR3, as DNA: TGTGCCAGCAGTCTTCTTACCGGGGACAGGGAAGGGGATGGCTACACCTTC.

This CDR3 reads CASSQGGEASPLHF. CDR3 in DNA: TGCGCCAGCAGCCAAGGAGGAGAGGCTTCACCCCTCCACTTT. The chain couples TRBV4-3 to TRBJ1-6; D is unresolved. V lost 1 base and J 9 bases, leaving 10 bases between the germline ends. CDR1 and CDR2 (germline): LGHNA, YSLEER. The CDR3 length is 14 residues.

The chain is built from TRBV4-1 and TRBJ2-7; 15 nucleotides match TRBD2. The germline gives CDR1 MGHRA, CDR2 YSYEKL. The CDR3 is 18 amino acids. V was pared by 6 bases and J by 5 bases, with 14 bases of the junction left unmatched. The CDR3 loop is CASRKGTGLAGGPNEQYF. CDR3 DNA sequence: TGCGCCAGCAGGAAAGGAACAGGACTAGCGGGGGGGCCGAACGAGCAGTACTTC.

The rearrangement uses TRBV4-3 and TRBJ2-1; TRBD1 is a possible D gene (5 bases). V lost 0 bases and J 2 bases, leaving 8 bases between the germline ends. The CDR3 is made up of 15 amino acids. CDR1 and CDR2 from the germline V gene are LGHNA and YSLEER. The CDR3 sequence: CASSQEKGPYNEQFF. CDR3 in DNA: TGCGCCAGCAGCCAAGAGAAGGGGCCCTACAATGAGCAGTTCTTC.

The V call is TRBV5-5, the J call TRBJ1-2, with 7 bases matching TRBD1. The CDR3 length is 13 residues. Germline assignment: CDR1 SGHKS and CDR2 YYEKEE (reference sequence). V lost 4 bases to trimming and J lost 3 bases; unmatched junction nucleotides: 3. The CDR3 bases are TGTGCCAGCAGCCTCCAGGGGGACTATGGCTACACCTTC. Encoded protein: CASSLQGDYGYTF.

The chain carries TRBV6-6 and TRBJ2-7, with D maybe TRBD1 (6 bases). This CDR3 has 12 residues. Germline CDR1 is MNHNY and CDR2 is SVGAGI (reference sequence). The V gene lost 5 bases and the J gene lost 2 bases, with 7 bases spanning the gap. CDR3 nucleotides: TGTGCCAGCAGTCGACAGGCCTACGAGCAGTACTTC. Its protein is CASSRQAYEQYF.

The rearrangement uses TRBV5-6 and TRBJ2-4, with D unresolved. CDR1 is SGHDT, CDR2 YYEEEE, per germline. Trimming shortened V by 2 bases and J by 3 bases, and 12 bases separated the two germline ends. This CDR3 is built from 15 residues. The CDR3 bases are TGTGCCAGCAGCTTTCTCTCGGTCGGCAAAAACATTCAGTACTTC. Translated: CASSFLSVGKNIQYF.

This clone turned up a few times. V usage is TRBV5-1 and J usage is TRBJ2-3, with 10 bases fitting TRBD2. CDR1 is SGHRS and CDR2 is YFSETQ in the germline V gene. CDR3 length: 14 amino acids. V lost 9 bases and J lost 2; bases outside the gene matches: 6. The DNA of the CDR3 is TGCGCCACCAAACTAGCGGGGATCACAGATACGCAGTATTTT. Translation gives CATKLAGITDTQYF.